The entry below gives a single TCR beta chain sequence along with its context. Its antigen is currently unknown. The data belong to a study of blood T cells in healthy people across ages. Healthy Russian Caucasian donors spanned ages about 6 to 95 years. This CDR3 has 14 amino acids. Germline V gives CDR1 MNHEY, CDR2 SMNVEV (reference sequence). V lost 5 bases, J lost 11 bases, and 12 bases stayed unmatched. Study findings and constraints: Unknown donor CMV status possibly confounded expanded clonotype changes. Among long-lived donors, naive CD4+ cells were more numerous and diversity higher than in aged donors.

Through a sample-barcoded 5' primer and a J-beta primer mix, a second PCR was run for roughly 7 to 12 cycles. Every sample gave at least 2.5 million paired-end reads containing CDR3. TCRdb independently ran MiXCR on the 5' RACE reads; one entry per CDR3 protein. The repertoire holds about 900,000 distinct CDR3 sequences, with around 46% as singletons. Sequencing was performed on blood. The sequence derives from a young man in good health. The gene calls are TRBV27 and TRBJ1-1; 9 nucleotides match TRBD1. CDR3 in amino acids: CASSPTRGQGKAFF. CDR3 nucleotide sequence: TGTGCCAGCAGTCCGACACGAGGACAGGGGAAGGCTTTCTTT.